The 31 T cell receptor beta chains listed next were all sequenced from one sample in a study of blood T cell repertoires in COVID-19. The assay was immunoSEQ multiplex PCR, and TCRdb's table has in-frame clones only and misses some. Among some 520,000 clones listed, roughly 89% were seen once. Material for sequencing was peripheral blood. The receptors here all came from a man aged 18-30 years with COVID-19, enrolled during active disease.

The chain carries TRBV10-1 and TRBJ2-7; a possible D gene is TRBD2 (6 bases). This CDR3 is 16 amino acids long. V was clipped by 6 bases and J by 0 bases, with 18 bases between them. Per the germline V gene, CDR1 is WNHNN and CDR2 is SYGVQD (reference sequence). Written as DNA, the CDR3 is TGCGCCAGCAGCCTCGGGGTAGCGGATAGCTCCTACGAGCAGTACTTC. The encoded protein is CASSLGVADSSYEQYF.

This chain joins TRBV7-9 and TRBJ2-4; D gene unclear. The CDR3 sequence is 15 residues long. The germline V gene has CDR1 SEHNR and CDR2 FQNEAQ (reference sequence). V lost 1 base to trimming and J lost 2 bases, with 9 bases between them. CDR3 sequence (DNA): TGTGCCAGCAGCTTAGACAGATTATCCAAAAACATTCAGTACTTC. This sequence encodes CASSLDRLSKNIQYF.

This rearrangement joins TRBV7-8 to TRBJ2-2; TRBD2 might be the D (5 bases). The V gene lost 6 bases and the J gene lost 2 bases, with 22 bases spanning the gap. The germline V gene has CDR1 SGHVS and CDR2 FQNEAQ. CDR3 length: 18 residues. The CDR3 DNA reads as TGTGCCAGCAGGGAAAACTATTTAAGGCGGGCTAACACCGGGGAGCTGTTTTTT. Translation gives CASRENYLRRANTGELFF.

Comments on this clone: Distinct nucleotide sequences in the sample also encode this CDR3. The rearrangement joins TRBV18 to TRBJ1-1, with a weak D call TRBD1 (5 bases). This CDR3 has 14 amino acids. Trimming removed 4 bases at V and 0 bases at J, with 9 bases between. The germline V gene encodes CDR1 KGHSH and CDR2 LQKENI. In DNA, the CDR3 is TGTGCCAGCTCACGTGACAGCATGAACACTGAAGCTTTCTTT. This sequence encodes CASSRDSMNTEAFF.

V and J are TRBV24-1 and TRBJ1-5; no clear D gene. Trimming stripped 5 bases from V and 6 bases from J, with 10 bases between. Germline V CDR1 and CDR2: KGHDR, SFDVKD. CDR3 length: 13 amino acids. CDR3 nucleotides: TGTGCCACCAGTGTGGGCTTCGGTCAGCCCCAGCATTTT. Protein product: CATSVGFGQPQHF.

This rearrangement joins TRBV5-4 to TRBJ2-7; 8 nucleotides line up with TRBD2. The CDR3 has 16 amino acids. Trimming at V came to 4 bases and at J to 0 bases, leaving 9 bases not matched to a gene. CDR1 and CDR2 (germline): SGHNT, YYREEE (reference sequence). The CDR3 sequence is CASSAPGRGASYEQYF. The CDR3 DNA is TGTGCCAGCAGCGCCCCAGGGCGGGGGGCCTCCTACGAGCAGTACTTC.

This sequence joins TRBV6-5 and TRBJ2-2; 7 bases fit TRBD2. CDR3 size: 14 residues. Germline V gene data show CDR1 as MNHEY and CDR2 as SVGAGI. V lost 6 bases, J lost 4 bases, and 5 bases stayed unmatched. The CDR3 is CASRPSGGTGELFF. DNA for the CDR3: TGTGCCAGCAGACCCTCGGGAGGCACCGGGGAGCTGTTTTTT.

This sequence joins TRBV28 and TRBJ2-1; 7 bases align to TRBD2. Germline loops: CDR1 MDHEN, CDR2 SYDVKM. Trimming at V came to 8 bases and at J to 3 bases, leaving 10 bases not matched to a gene. This CDR3 has 15 residues. This chain's CDR3 is CASETSGGYYNEQFF. The CDR3 DNA sequence: TGTGCCAGCGAAACGTCGGGAGGTTACTACAATGAGCAGTTCTTC.

The chain recombines TRBV7-2 with TRBJ1-4; TRBD1 matches at 7 bases. There are 16 residues in the CDR3. Looked up from germline, CDR1 is SGHTA and CDR2 is FQGNSA. V gave up 5 bases and J gave up 7 bases; unmatched junction bases: 13. The CDR3 loop is CASSRRSDRDREKLFF. The CDR3 DNA is TGTGCCAGCAGCCGGAGATCCGACAGGGACCGTGAAAAACTGTTTTTT. Drawing the rest from reference TRBV7-2 and TRBJ1-4, the complete variable domain is GAGVSQSPSNKVTEKGKDVELRCDPISGHTALYWYRQSLGQGLEFLIYFQGNSAPDKSGLPSDRFSAERTGGSVSTLTIQRTQQEDSAVYLCASSRRSDRDREKLFFGSGTQLSVL.

The chain links TRBV5-1 to TRBJ1-5; D not certain. The ends were cut back, 0 bases at V and 5 bases at J, with 12 bases in the middle. The CDR3 runs 15 residues. Germline CDR1 reads SGHRS; CDR2 reads YFSETQ. The DNA of the CDR3 is TGCGCCAGCAGCTTGGAAGGGAGCGGGCATCAGCCCCAGCATTTT. Translating it yields CASSLEGSGHQPQHF.

As concerns this clone: Distinct nucleotide sequences in the sample also encode this CDR3. CDR3 nucleotides: TGTGCCAGCAGCTGGGGCGGCGAGCAGTACTTC. Protein product: CASSWGGEQYF. The chain couples TRBV5-6 to TRBJ2-7, with D perhaps TRBD1 (5 bases). Germline V lookup: CDR1 SGHDT, CDR2 YYEEEE. The CDR3 covers 11 residues. Trimming removed 3 bases at V and 6 bases at J, with 7 bases between.

The chain recombines TRBV20-1 with TRBJ1-3, with D hard to call. The CDR3 is 14 amino acids. Per the germline V gene, CDR1 is DFQATT and CDR2 is SNEGSKA (reference sequence). V lost 3 bases and J lost 0, with 9 bases in between. The CDR3 region has the DNA TGCAGTGCTAGTCAGTCCATCTCTGGAAACACCATATATTTT. Amino acids: CSASQSISGNTIYF.

This rearrangement joins TRBV12-3 or TRBV12-4 to TRBJ2-1, with D tentatively TRBD2 (6 bases). This CDR3 region has 13 residues. The V gene lost 2 bases and the J gene lost 6 bases, with 8 bases spanning the gap. The CDR3 loop reads CASSLRGLNEQFF. The CDR3 region has the DNA TGTGCCAGCAGTTTAAGGGGACTCAATGAGCAGTTCTTC.

This chain links TRBV7-9 with TRBJ1-2; the match to TRBD1 covers 8 bases. The germline V gene encodes CDR1 SEHNR and CDR2 FQNEAQ (reference sequence). The CDR3 runs 13 residues. The J segment lost 7 bases and the V segment lost 7 bases, leaving 8 bases of the junction unmatched. The CDR3 bases are TGTGCCAGCACGATAGACAGGGGAGGTGGCTACACCTTC. It is translated as CASTIDRGGGYTF. The complete variable domain, with remaining parts taken from reference TRBV7-9 and TRBJ1-2, reads DTGVSQNPRHKITKRGQNVTFRCDPISEHNRLYWYRQTLGQGPEFLTYFQNEAQLEKSRLLSDRFSAERPKGSFSTLEIQRTEQGDSAMYLCASTIDRGGGYTFGSGTRLTVV.

This chain connects TRBV6-5 to TRBJ2-5; 12 positions match TRBD1. The CDR3 contains 14 residues. Losses at the gene ends were 6 bases for V and 7 bases for J; bases not matched to a gene: 6. Germline CDR1 reads MNHEY; CDR2 reads SVGAGI. Written as DNA, the CDR3 is TGTGCCAGCAGCCGGGACAGGGGGCAGGGGACCCAGTACTTC. Translating gives CASSRDRGQGTQYF.

This chain joins TRBV5-5 and TRBJ2-7, with D hard to call. Germline V gene data show CDR1 as SGHKS and CDR2 as YYEKEE (reference sequence). The CDR3 covers 14 residues. Trimming took 1 base from V and 7 from J, leaving 15 bases between them. CDR3 region: CASSLTDPTKEQYF. CDR3 in DNA: TGTGCCAGCAGCTTGACAGATCCTACGAAAGAGCAGTACTTC.

The CDR3: CASSIDRAGELFF. In nucleotides, the CDR3 is TGTGCCAGTAGTATAGACCGGGCCGGGGAGCTGTTTTTT. The chain employs TRBV19 and TRBJ2-2; D remains ambiguous. Looked up from germline, CDR1 is LNHDA and CDR2 is SQIVND (reference sequence). The CDR3 runs to 13 residues. V was clipped by 0 bases and J by 6 bases, with 5 bases between them.

In nucleotides, the CDR3 is TGTGCCAGCGGACCCCCGCGCAGGGGATACACCGGGGAGCTGTTTTTT. Translating it yields CASGPPRRGYTGELFF. The chain joins TRBV7-8 to TRBJ2-2; D perhaps matches TRBD1 (6 bases). With 8 bases removed from V and 3 bases from J, the gap between germline ends came to 19 bases. Germline CDR1 and CDR2: SGHVS and FQNEAQ. The CDR3 has 16 amino acids.

This chain connects TRBV11-2 to TRBJ2-2; tentatively, D is TRBD2 (6 bases). CDR3 length equals 15 residues. The V end was cut by 4 bases, the J end by 1 base, with 10 bases between. CDR1 is SGHAT and CDR2 is FQNNGV in the germline V gene. The CDR3 here is CASSYQGLNTGELFF. DNA for the CDR3: TGTGCCAGCAGCTACCAGGGACTGAACACCGGGGAGCTGTTTTTT.

The rearrangement links TRBV3-1 (or the pseudogene TRBV3-2) to TRBJ1-5; 9 bases are shared with TRBD1. The CDR3 spans 16 residues. Germline V gives CDR1 LGHDT, CDR2 YNNKEL (reference sequence). Trimming took 1 base from V and 2 from J; bases not matched to a gene: 3. CDR3 in amino acids: CASSQAGQGCNQPQHF. The CDR3 DNA reads as TGTGCCAGCAGCCAAGCGGGACAGGGTTGCAATCAGCCCCAGCATTTT.

The chain links TRBV3-1 (or the pseudogene TRBV3-2) to TRBJ2-3, with TRBD2 matching 11 bases. The CDR3 sequence is 17 residues long. With V trimmed by 2 bases and J by 2 bases, 6 bases remained unmatched. Germline V lookup: CDR1 LGHDT, CDR2 YNNKEL (reference sequence). The CDR3: CASSQLTSGGTTDTQYF. In DNA, the CDR3 is TGTGCCAGCAGCCAACTTACTAGCGGGGGAACCACAGATACGCAGTATTTT.

This chain links TRBV11-3 with TRBJ2-3; a weak D match, TRBD2 (6 bases). CDR1 SGHNT and CDR2 YENEEA come from the germline V gene. This CDR3 is built from 15 residues. Deletions cut 1 base from V and 4 bases from J, with 12 bases between. The CDR3 loop is CASSLGRGDADTQYF. The CDR3 DNA reads as TGTGCCAGCAGCTTAGGGAGGGGTGACGCAGATACGCAGTATTTT. The full variable domain, rest sourced from reference TRBV11-3 and TRBJ2-3, is EAGVVQSPRYKIIEKKQPVAFWCNPISGHNTLYWYLQNLGQGPELLIRYENEEAVDDSQLPKDRFSAERLKGVDSTLKIQPAELGDSAVYLCASSLGRGDADTQYFGPGTRLTVL.

The V call is TRBV25-1, the J call TRBJ2-1; D gene ambiguous. Looked up from germline, CDR1 is MGHDK and CDR2 is SYGVNS. The CDR3 consists of 13 residues. Trimming removed 4 bases at V and 6 bases at J, with 10 bases between. CDR3 coding DNA: TGTGCCAGCAGTGTAGGAGCCCGCAATGAGCAGTTCTTC. Protein sequence: CASSVGARNEQFF. Full variable domain (rest looked up from reference TRBV25-1 and TRBJ2-1): EADIYQTPRYLVIGTGKKITLECSQTMGHDKMYWYQQDPGMELHLIHYSYGVNSTEKGDLSSESTVSRIRTEHFPLTLESARPSHTSQYLCASSVGARNEQFFGPGTRLTVL.

This clone was detected once. The chain combines TRBV7-9 with TRBJ2-2, with D perhaps TRBD2 (6 bases). V was trimmed by 6 bases and J by 5 bases, leaving 16 bases between them. The CDR3 is made up of 15 amino acids. Looked up from germline, CDR1 is SEHNR and CDR2 is FQNEAQ (reference sequence). Written as DNA, the CDR3 is TGTGCCAGCAGTTTGCTCGGGGGTAATACCGGGGAGCTGTTTTTT. Its translation: CASSLLGGNTGELFF. The full variable domain, in which reference TRBV7-9 and TRBJ2-2 provide the parts outside the CDR3, is DTGVSQNPRHKITKRGQNVTFRCDPISEHNRLYWYRQTLGQGPEFLTYFQNEAQLEKSRLLSDRFSAERPKGSFSTLEIQRTEQGDSAMYLCASSLLGGNTGELFFGEGSRLTVL.

The chain combines TRBV19 with TRBJ1-2, with 8 bases that match TRBD1. Germline CDR1 and CDR2: LNHDA and SQIVND (reference sequence). The CDR3 totals 14 residues. J lost 4 bases, V lost 5 bases, and 6 bases had no gene match. The CDR3 loop reads CASSGTGTGYGYTF. CDR3 in DNA: TGTGCCAGTAGTGGAACCGGGACAGGCTATGGCTACACCTTC.

In nucleotides, the CDR3 is TGTGCCAGCAGCCAAGACGGGGAGACCCAGTACTTC. This sequence encodes CASSQDGETQYF. The V gene is TRBV3-1 (or the pseudogene TRBV3-2), the J gene TRBJ2-5; D remains ambiguous. This CDR3 spans 12 amino acids. The germline CDR1 and CDR2 sequences are LGHDT and YNNKEL (reference sequence). V lost 0 bases, J lost 5 bases, and 4 bases lay in between.

The V gene is TRBV9, the J gene TRBJ2-2; D unclear. V lost 0 bases and J 0 bases, leaving 9 bases between the germline ends. Per germline, CDR1 SGDLS and CDR2 YYNGEE. The CDR3 extends over 16 amino acids. The chain's CDR3 is CASSVGIDPNTGELFF. CDR3 coding DNA: TGTGCCAGCAGCGTAGGAATAGATCCGAACACCGGGGAGCTGTTTTTT.

The CDR3 sequence is CASSSPTAQETQYF. The CDR3 nucleotides read TGTGCCAGCAGCTCTCCGACAGCCCAAGAGACCCAGTACTTC. The chain carries TRBV7-8 and TRBJ2-5; possibly TRBD1 for D (5 bases). The CDR3 has 14 amino acids. Germline CDR1 is SGHVS and CDR2 is FQNEAQ. Trimming removed 4 bases at V and 1 base at J, with 10 bases between.

V is TRBV5-8 and J is TRBJ1-4, with 7 positions matching TRBD1. CDR1 and CDR2 from the germline V gene are SGHTS and YDEGEE. This CDR3 contains 14 residues. The V segment lost 4 bases and the J segment 8 bases; nucleotides outside the gene matches: 8. The DNA of the CDR3 is TGTGCCAGCAGCCTAGACAGGGTGCAGGAAAAACTGTTTTTT. Its translation: CASSLDRVQEKLFF.

This chain uses TRBV4-1 with TRBJ1-5; D may be TRBD1 (6 bases). Trimming stripped 4 bases from V and 5 bases from J, with 9 bases between. CDR1 and CDR2 from the germline V gene are MGHRA and YSYEKL. This CDR3 spans 13 amino acids. CDR3 sequence (DNA): TGCGCCAGCAGCCGCCCAGGGGATCAGCCCCAGCATTTT. Translation: CASSRPGDQPQHF.

The chain carries TRBV12-3 or TRBV12-4 and TRBJ2-7, with a weak D call TRBD2 (5 bases). The CDR3 spans 12 residues. V was clipped by 3 bases and J by 4 bases, with 7 bases between them. CDR3 protein: CASSFEGYEQYF. CDR3 DNA sequence: TGTGCCAGCAGTTTCGAGGGTTACGAGCAGTACTTC.